These 10 T cell receptor beta chains share one sample of origin, sequenced in a study of blood T cell repertoires in COVID-19 (dated by TCRdb to 2018 to 2020). Library preparation employed the immunoSEQ multiplex PCR assay. TCRdb retrieved this table from immuneACCESS and kept in-frame rearrangements only. Not all clones are present; in checked studies, unresolved V genes account for under half, and no reason is known for the remainder. The sample table lists 150,000 or so clones, about 89% of them with a count of one. About 6% of the sample lies in the top ten. Sequenced input: peripheral blood. These receptors originate from an elderly man with acute or convalescent COVID-19.

This clone has only one observation. In DNA form, the CDR3 reads TGTGCCAGCAGGGCGGGACTAGCGGATCCTTACAATGAGCAGTTCTTC. Translating it yields CASRAGLADPYNEQFF. The V call is TRBV2, the J call TRBJ2-1; 11 positions match TRBD2. CDR1 is SNHLY and CDR2 is FYNNEI in the germline V gene. Trimming took 6 bases from V and 4 from J; bases not matched to a gene: 8. The CDR3 length is 16 residues. Combining the CDR3 with reference TRBV2 and TRBJ2-1 gives the whole variable domain EPEVTQTPSHQVTQMGQEVILRCVPISNHLYFYWYRQILGQKVEFLVSFYNNEISEKSEIFDDQFSVERPDGSNFTLKIRSTKLEDSAMYFCASRAGLADPYNEQFFGPGTRLTVL.

The V and J genes are TRBV19 and TRBJ1-6; D uncertain. The CDR3 sequence is 16 residues long. Per the germline V gene, CDR1 is LNHDA and CDR2 is SQIVND (reference sequence). Trimming removed 3 bases from V and 3 bases from J, with 12 bases in between. The CDR3 coding sequence is TGTGCCAGTAGTATCGGCGGATTCGTCTATAATTCACCCCTCCACTTT. It codes for CASSIGGFVYNSPLHF.

The chain recombines TRBV7-9 with TRBJ2-1, with 7 bases lining up with TRBD1. In germline, CDR1 is SEHNR, CDR2 FQNEAQ (reference sequence). The V gene end was trimmed by 1 base and the J gene end by 6 bases; junction bases not matched to a gene: 3. This CDR3 region has 14 residues. This CDR3 reads CASSLGGQINEQFF. For the CDR3, the DNA is TGTGCCAGCAGCTTAGGGGGACAGATCAATGAGCAGTTCTTC.

In the case of this clone: Other DNA sequences in the sample encode the same CDR3. The chain couples TRBV3-1 (or the pseudogene TRBV3-2) to TRBJ2-2, with 8 bases fitting TRBD2. Unmatched junction bases numbered 5, after V lost 4 bases and J lost 4 bases. CDR1 LGHDT and CDR2 YNNKEL come from the germline V gene (reference sequence). The CDR3 runs to 15 residues. This CDR3 reads CASSLGGARTGELFF. CDR3 sequence (DNA): TGTGCCAGCAGCCTCGGGGGGGCCCGCACCGGGGAGCTGTTTTTT.

The chain uses TRBV27 and TRBJ2-5; 11 bases agree with TRBD2. Trimming took 6 bases from V and 7 from J; bases not matched to a gene: 7. The CDR3 loop spans 14 amino acids. CDR1 MNHEY and CDR2 SMNVEV come from the germline V gene (reference sequence). The CDR3 DNA reads TGTGCCAGCAGCCCGACTAGCGGGAAGTGGACCCAGTACTTC. Protein sequence: CASSPTSGKWTQYF.

The J gene is TRBJ1-6, the V gene TRBV6-5; TRBD1 matches 9 bases. The CDR3 consists of 15 residues. Germline CDR1 is MNHEY and CDR2 is SVGAGI. V gave up 7 bases and J gave up 8 bases; unmatched junction bases: 9. For the CDR3, the DNA is TGTGCCAGCATTCCGGGACAGGGACTATATTCACCCCTCCACTTT. It specifies CASIPGQGLYSPLHF.

The V and J genes are TRBV3-1 (or the pseudogene TRBV3-2) and TRBJ2-7; 8 bases line up with TRBD1. CDR3 size: 15 residues. Germline V gene data show CDR1 as LGHDT and CDR2 as YNNKEL (reference sequence). V gave up 5 bases and J gave up 0 bases; unmatched junction bases: 6. The CDR3 sequence is CASSSMGQVSYEQYF. Here the CDR3 DNA reads TGTGCCAGCAGCTCAATGGGACAGGTCTCCTACGAGCAGTACTTC.

This chain links TRBV18 with TRBJ2-1; weak D call: TRBD2 (5 bases). The CDR3 spans 12 residues. Germline V lookup: CDR1 KGHSH, CDR2 LQKENI. Deletions cut 3 bases from V and 9 bases from J, with 9 bases between. CDR3 region: CASSPKSGEQFF. CDR3 DNA sequence: TGTGCCAGCTCACCTAAAAGCGGTGAGCAGTTCTTC.

The rearrangement links TRBV18 to TRBJ1-1; tentatively, D is TRBD1 (6 bases). Trimming took 3 bases from V and 1 from J, leaving 9 bases between them. This CDR3 contains 14 residues. Germline loops: CDR1 KGHSH, CDR2 LQKENI. The CDR3 DNA follows: TGTGCCAGCTCACCGACAGGACAGAACACTGAAGCTTTCTTT. It translates to CASSPTGQNTEAFF.

The chain recombines TRBV5-1 with TRBJ2-2; D might be TRBD1 (6 bases). This CDR3 spans 15 amino acids. Germline V lookup: CDR1 SGHRS, CDR2 YFSETQ. Trimming removed 7 bases at V and 6 bases at J, with 19 bases between. CDR3 sequence reads: CASPGDRRWPGELFF. The CDR3 nucleotides are TGCGCCAGCCCCGGAGACAGGCGGTGGCCCGGGGAGCTGTTTTTT.